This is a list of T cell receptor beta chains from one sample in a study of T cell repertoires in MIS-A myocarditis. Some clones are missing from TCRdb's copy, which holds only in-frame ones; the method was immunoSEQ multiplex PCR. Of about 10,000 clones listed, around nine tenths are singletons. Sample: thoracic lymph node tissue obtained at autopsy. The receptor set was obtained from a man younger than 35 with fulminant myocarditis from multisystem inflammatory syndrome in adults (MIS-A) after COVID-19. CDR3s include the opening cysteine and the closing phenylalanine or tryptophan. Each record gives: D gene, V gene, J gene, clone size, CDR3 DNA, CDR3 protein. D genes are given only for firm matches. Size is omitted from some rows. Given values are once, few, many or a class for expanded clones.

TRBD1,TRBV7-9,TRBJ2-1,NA,TGTGCCAGCTGCCCGGTTAGGGGGCCTACAGATGATGGGGAGCAGTTCTTC,CASCPVRGPTDDGEQFF
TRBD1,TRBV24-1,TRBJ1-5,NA,TGTGCCACCAGTGAACGAAGAACAGGGGATCAGCCCCAGCATTTT,CATSERRTGDQPQHF
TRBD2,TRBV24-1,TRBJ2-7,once,TGTGCCACCAGTAATGGGGGACTAGGGGAGAGCAACGAGCAGTACTTC,CATSNGGLGESNEQYF
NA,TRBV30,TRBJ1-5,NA,TGTGCCTGGAGTGTACACGGGAACCAGCCCCAGCATTTT,CAWSVHGNQPQHF
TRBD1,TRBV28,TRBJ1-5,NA,TGTGCCAGCTCATCGGGACAGGGGACGCGCAATCAGCCCCAGCATTTT,CASSSGQGTRNQPQHF
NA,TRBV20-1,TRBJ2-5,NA,TGCAGTGCTACTAGCCCGGAGACCCAGTACTTC,CSATSPETQYF
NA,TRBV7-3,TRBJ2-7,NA,TGTGCCAGCAGCCGAGGACATATCTACGAGCAGTACTTC,CASSRGHIYEQYF
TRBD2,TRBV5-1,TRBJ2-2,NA,TGCGCCAGCCATATCGCTAGCGGGAGGGCCGGGGAGCTGTTTTTT,CASHIASGRAGELFF
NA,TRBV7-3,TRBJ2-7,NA,TGTGCCAGCAGCTTAAGTGGCGGCCTCGAGCAGTACTTC,CASSLSGGLEQYF
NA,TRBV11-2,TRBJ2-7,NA,TGTGCCAGCAGCTTCGGGGCTGGATACGAGCAGTACTTC,CASSFGAGYEQYF
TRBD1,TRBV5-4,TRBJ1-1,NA,TGTGCCAGCAGCTTGGGGAGTAGGGGGCTCACCAAAACTGAAGCTTTCTTT,CASSLGSRGLTKTEAFF